Shown below are 3 T cell receptor beta chains from a single sample sequenced in a study of blood T cell repertoires in COVID-19. Method: immunoSEQ multiplex PCR; TCRdb's copy keeps in-frame clones and lacks some. The data hold 35,000 or so clones, with roughly nine tenths observed a single time. The specimen sequenced was peripheral blood. All receptors come from a human donor in a cohort sampled during active COVID-19.

V and J are TRBV4-1 and TRBJ1-1, with a tentative D call TRBD1 (6 bases). Trimming removed 3 bases at V and 5 bases at J, with 13 bases between. CDR1 is MGHRA and CDR2 is YSYEKL in the germline V gene. There are 14 residues in the CDR3. For the CDR3, the DNA is TGCGCCAGCAGCCATCTGGACAGCCTGACTGAAGCTTTCTTT. It specifies CASSHLDSLTEAFF.

This chain links TRBV6-5 with TRBJ2-7; D perhaps matches TRBD1 (6 bases). There are 15 residues in the CDR3. The germline V and J ends were trimmed by 4 bases and 3 bases, with 16 bases remaining between them. Germline CDR1 reads MNHEY; CDR2 reads SVGAGI. The CDR3, as DNA: TGTGCCAGCAGTTCGGTCCCACAGGGTGGCTACGAGCAGTACTTC. Its translation is CASSSVPQGGYEQYF.

This chain links TRBV18 with TRBJ2-7; D gene unclear. The germline V gene encodes CDR1 KGHSH and CDR2 LQKENI. V was cut by 3 bases and J by 0 bases, with 12 bases left in between. The CDR3 consists of 15 residues. The CDR3 loop reads CASSPSDSSSYEQYF. CDR3 coding DNA: TGTGCCAGCTCACCGTCTGATTCGAGCTCCTACGAGCAGTACTTC.